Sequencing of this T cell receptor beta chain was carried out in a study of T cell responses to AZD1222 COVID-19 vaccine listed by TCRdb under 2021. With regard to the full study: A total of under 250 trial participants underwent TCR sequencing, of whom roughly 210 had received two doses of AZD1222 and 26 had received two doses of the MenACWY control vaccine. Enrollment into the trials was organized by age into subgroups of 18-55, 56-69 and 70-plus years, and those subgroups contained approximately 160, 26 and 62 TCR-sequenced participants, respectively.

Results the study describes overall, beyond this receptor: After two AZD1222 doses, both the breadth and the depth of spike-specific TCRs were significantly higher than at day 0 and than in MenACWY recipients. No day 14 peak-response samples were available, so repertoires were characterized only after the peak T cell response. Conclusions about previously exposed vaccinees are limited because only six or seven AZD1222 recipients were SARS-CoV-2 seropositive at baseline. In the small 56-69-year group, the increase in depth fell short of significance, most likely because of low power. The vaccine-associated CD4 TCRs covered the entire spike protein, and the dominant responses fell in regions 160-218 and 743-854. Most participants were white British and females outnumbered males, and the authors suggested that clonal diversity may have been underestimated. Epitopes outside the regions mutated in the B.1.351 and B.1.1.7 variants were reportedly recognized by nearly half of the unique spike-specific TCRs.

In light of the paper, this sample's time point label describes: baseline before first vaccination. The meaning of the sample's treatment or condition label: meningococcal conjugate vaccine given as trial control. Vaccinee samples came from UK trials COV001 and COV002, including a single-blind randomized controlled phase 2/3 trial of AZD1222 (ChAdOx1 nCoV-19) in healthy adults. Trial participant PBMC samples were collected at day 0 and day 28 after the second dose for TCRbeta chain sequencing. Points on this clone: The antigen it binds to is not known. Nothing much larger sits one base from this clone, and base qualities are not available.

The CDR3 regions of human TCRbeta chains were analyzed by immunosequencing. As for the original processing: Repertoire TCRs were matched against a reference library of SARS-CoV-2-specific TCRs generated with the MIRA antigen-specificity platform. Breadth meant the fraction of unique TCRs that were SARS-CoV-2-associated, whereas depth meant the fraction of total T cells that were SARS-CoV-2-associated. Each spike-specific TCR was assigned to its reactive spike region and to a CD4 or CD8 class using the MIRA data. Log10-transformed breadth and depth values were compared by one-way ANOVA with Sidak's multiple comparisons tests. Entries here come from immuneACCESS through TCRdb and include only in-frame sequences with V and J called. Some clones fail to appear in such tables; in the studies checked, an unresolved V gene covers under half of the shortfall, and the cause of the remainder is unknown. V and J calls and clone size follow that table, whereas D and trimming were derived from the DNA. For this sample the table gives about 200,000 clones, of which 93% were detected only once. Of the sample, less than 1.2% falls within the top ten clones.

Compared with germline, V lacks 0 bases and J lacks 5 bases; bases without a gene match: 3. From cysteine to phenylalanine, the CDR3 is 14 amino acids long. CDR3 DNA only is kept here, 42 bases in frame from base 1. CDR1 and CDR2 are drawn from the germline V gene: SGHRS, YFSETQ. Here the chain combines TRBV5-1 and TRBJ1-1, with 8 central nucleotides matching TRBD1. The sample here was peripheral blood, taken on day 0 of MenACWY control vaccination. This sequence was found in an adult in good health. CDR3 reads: CASSLVRGRTEAFF. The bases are TGCGCCAGCAGCTTGGTCAGGGGGCGAACTGAAGCTTTCTTT.